The following is a T cell receptor beta chain sequence with its context. The second PCR ran roughly 6 to 11 cycles with a sample-barcoded 5' primer and J-beta primers. TCRdb recomputed calls from the 5' RACE reads with MiXCR, one row per CDR3 protein. This sample has about 1.4 million distinct CDR3 sequences, with 59% found just once. These data belong to a study of blood T cells in healthy people across ages. The V gene's germline CDR1 is SQVTM and CDR2 ANQGSEA. The CDR3 is 13 amino acids. V was pared by 7 bases and J by 1 base, with 13 bases between. This receptor was identified in a man younger than 35 in good health. Sequenced sample: blood. The rearrangement links TRBV29-1 to TRBJ1-2; a possible D gene is TRBD1 (5 bases). CDR3 sequence: CSANGGDNYGYTF. The CDR3 region has the DNA TGCAGCGCCAATGGAGGGGATAACTATGGCTACACCTTC.